Listed here are 25 T cell receptor beta chains from one sample, sequenced in a study of T cell responses to AZD1222 COVID-19 vaccine. Produced via immunoSEQ multiplex PCR; TCRdb's table is partial and in-frame only. The table records tens of thousands of clones, about 91% of them present only once. The sequences come from peripheral blood, collected 28 days after the second AZD1222 dose. The origin of the receptors is an adult who received the AZD1222 COVID-19 vaccine.

The chain is built from TRBV18 and TRBJ2-6; possibly TRBD1 or TRBD2 for D (6 bases each). The CDR3 totals 17 residues. CDR1 KGHSH and CDR2 LQKENI come from the germline V gene. Trimming pared 7 bases from V and 2 bases from J, leaving 18 bases between. This chain's CDR3 is CASLFMLGGTGANVLTF. DNA for the CDR3: TGTGCCAGCTTGTTCATGCTGGGGGGCACTGGGGCCAACGTCCTGACTTTC. The full variable domain, rest sourced from reference TRBV18 and TRBJ2-6, is NAGVMQNPRHLVRRRGQEARLRCSPMKGHSHVYWYRQLPEEGLKFMVYLQKENIIDESGMPKERFSAEFPKEGPSILRIQQVVRGDSAAYFCASLFMLGGTGANVLTFGAGSRLTVL.

The chain employs TRBV5-6 and TRBJ1-2; D is ambiguous. V was pared by 1 base and J by 0 bases, with 10 bases between. Germline CDR1 reads SGHDT; CDR2 reads YYEEEE. This CDR3 is built from 15 residues. CDR3 residues: CASSLSGSANYGYTF. The CDR3, as DNA: TGTGCCAGCAGCTTGTCAGGATCAGCTAACTATGGCTACACCTTC.

This clone is a singleton in its sample. V usage is TRBV6-1 and J usage is TRBJ1-4, with D perhaps TRBD1 (6 bases). Germline CDR1 is MNHNS and CDR2 is SASEGT. The ends were cut back, 1 base at V and 7 bases at J, with 13 bases in the middle. This CDR3 has 15 amino acids. CDR3 residues: CASSEGGGWGEKLFF. The CDR3 bases are TGTGCCAGCAGTGAAGGTGGGGGCTGGGGTGAAAAACTGTTTTTT.

The V and J genes are TRBV5-4 and TRBJ1-2; D possibly corresponds to TRBD1 (5 bases). The CDR3 covers 14 residues. The germline CDR1 and CDR2 sequences are SGHNT and YYREEE (reference sequence). V gave up 0 bases and J gave up 3 bases, with 9 bases separating them. In DNA, the CDR3 is TGTGCCAGCAGCTTGGGGGGCGCGGACTATGGCTACACCTTC. This encodes CASSLGGADYGYTF.

The chain carries TRBV28 and TRBJ1-2, with D unclear. The CDR3 is made up of 14 amino acids. The V gene lost 2 bases and the J gene lost 3 bases, with 10 bases spanning the gap. The germline CDR1 and CDR2 sequences are MDHEN and SYDVKM. CDR3 protein: CASSLGWIDYGYTF. CDR3 nucleotides: TGTGCCAGCAGTTTAGGTTGGATAGACTATGGCTACACCTTC.

The V gene is TRBV2, the J gene TRBJ1-2; possible D gene TRBD1, 5 bases. The CDR3 spans 14 residues. The V gene's germline CDR1 is SNHLY and CDR2 FYNNEI. Deletions cut 6 bases from V and 3 bases from J, with 14 bases between. This CDR3 reads CASRRSGLYYGYTF. The CDR3 coding sequence is TGTGCCAGCAGGAGGTCAGGGCTGTACTATGGCTACACCTTC.

This clone was seen once. The rearrangement links TRBV4-3 to TRBJ1-1; D is perhaps TRBD1 (5 bases). The V gene lost 0 bases and the J gene lost 8 bases, with 19 bases spanning the gap. The CDR3 is 16 amino acids. CDR1 and CDR2 (germline): LGHNA, YSLEER. The CDR3 DNA sequence: TGCGCCAGCAGCCAAGAGATCGGGGCCCTTAGGTCGGAAGCTTTCTTT. Protein sequence: CASSQEIGALRSEAFF.

This clone was seen more than once but under ten times. The chain recombines TRBV28 with TRBJ2-1; D uncertain. Germline-derived CDR1 and CDR2 are MDHEN and SYDVKM. V was shortened by 4 bases and J by 0 bases, with 4 bases between the two germline ends. The CDR3 extends over 13 amino acids. The CDR3 coding sequence is TGTGCCAGCAGTTGGGGCTCCTACAATGAGCAGTTCTTC. This sequence encodes CASSWGSYNEQFF. Filled out from reference TRBV28 and TRBJ2-1, the complete variable domain reads DVKVTQSSRYLVKRTGEKVFLECVQDMDHENMFWYRQDPGLGLRLIYFSYDVKMKEKGDIPEGYSVSREKKERFSLILESASTNQTSMYLCASSWGSYNEQFFGPGTRLTVL.

This chain uses TRBV5-1 with TRBJ2-3, with TRBD1 matching 8 bases. V trimming: 0 bases; J trimming: 2 bases; junction bases outside the gene matches: 5. The CDR3 extends over 16 amino acids. Per the germline V gene, CDR1 is SGHRS and CDR2 is YFSETQ. This chain's CDR3 is CASSLAPTGDTDTQYF. In nucleotides, the CDR3 is TGCGCCAGCAGCTTGGCCCCGACAGGGGACACAGATACGCAGTATTTT.

The V gene is TRBV11-2, the J gene TRBJ1-2; 7 nucleotides match TRBD1. The germline V gene encodes CDR1 SGHAT and CDR2 FQNNGV. There are 14 residues in the CDR3. Trimming cost V 5 bases and J 4 bases; bases outside gene matches: 7. The CDR3 DNA reads as TGTGCCAGCAGCAAAAGGACAGGTTTCTATGGCTACACCTTC. It encodes CASSKRTGFYGYTF.

The chain employs TRBV29-1 and TRBJ1-1, with 9 bases aligning to TRBD1. CDR3 length: 16 amino acids. Germline CDR1 SQVTM, CDR2 ANQGSEA. The junction had 15 bases not matched to a gene; V was cut back by 8 bases and J by 2 bases. CDR3 sequence (DNA): TGCAGCACTATTGGGGACAGGGACTTCGCAAACACTGAAGCTTTCTTT. Translating it yields CSTIGDRDFANTEAFF.

The gene calls are TRBV7-6 and TRBJ1-2; TRBD1 agrees at 12 bases. CDR1 SGHVS and CDR2 FNYEAQ come from the germline V gene. The CDR3 is 15 amino acids. V gave up 5 bases and J gave up 7 bases; unmatched junction bases: 8. CDR3 sequence reads: CASSPTGTGGFGYTF. The CDR3 nucleotides are TGTGCCAGCAGCCCGACAGGGACAGGGGGCTTTGGCTACACCTTC.

The gene calls are TRBV5-1 and TRBJ2-1; 8 bases map to TRBD1. Germline V CDR1 and CDR2: SGHRS, YFSETQ. V gave up 0 bases and J gave up 0 bases; unmatched junction bases: 14. This CDR3 comprises 20 residues. This CDR3 is CASSLALWTGKKSSYNEQFF. The CDR3 region has the DNA TGCGCCAGCAGCTTGGCCCTATGGACAGGGAAAAAAAGCTCCTACAATGAGCAGTTCTTC. The whole variable domain, filled in from reference TRBV5-1 and TRBJ2-1, reads KAGVTQTPRYLIKTRGQQVTLSCSPISGHRSVSWYQQTPGQGLQFLFEYFSETQRNKGNFPGRFSGRQFSNSRSEMNVSTLELGDSALYLCASSLALWTGKKSSYNEQFFGPGTRLTVL.

The V and J genes are TRBV9 and TRBJ2-2; a weak D match, TRBD1 (5 bases). Trimming shortened V by 1 base and J by 5 bases, and 9 bases separated the two germline ends. The CDR3 extends over 14 amino acids. The germline CDR1 and CDR2 sequences are SGDLS and YYNGEE. CDR3 in DNA: TGTGCCAGCAGCGTATCAGGGTTTACCGGGGAGCTGTTTTTT. It codes for CASSVSGFTGELFF.

This chain joins TRBV21-1 and TRBJ2-7; the D call TRBD2 from the table was never checked on the DNA. TRBV21-1 is tagged as a pseudogene. The CDR3 totals 15 residues. CDR3 nucleotides: TGTGCCAGCAGCAAATGCAGCGGACCTTCCTACGAGCAGTACGTC. Its protein is CASSKCSGPSYEQYV.

The V and J genes are TRBV2 and TRBJ1-1; D ambiguous. Trimming removed 7 bases at V and 0 bases at J, with 3 bases between. Germline CDR1 reads SNHLY; CDR2 reads FYNNEI. CDR3 length: 11 residues. Here the CDR3 DNA reads TGTGCCAGCACAGTGAACACTGAAGCTTTCTTT. Encoded protein: CASTVNTEAFF. Supplemented by reference TRBV2 and TRBJ1-1, the full variable domain reads EPEVTQTPSHQVTQMGQEVILRCVPISNHLYFYWYRQILGQKVEFLVSFYNNEISEKSEIFDDQFSVERPDGSNFTLKIRSTKLEDSAMYFCASTVNTEAFFGQGTRLTVV.

The rearrangement uses TRBV12-3 or TRBV12-4 and TRBJ2-7, with D unresolved. V lost 3 bases to trimming and J lost 6 bases, with 9 bases between them. The CDR3 loop spans 12 amino acids. The CDR3 here is CASSFGSLEQYF. The DNA for the CDR3 is TGTGCCAGCAGTTTCGGGTCTCTCGAGCAGTACTTC.

The sample holds a few counts of this clone. This rearrangement joins TRBV5-1 to TRBJ2-1; D possibly uses TRBD1 or TRBD2 (5 bases each). V shed 0 bases and J shed 8 bases, with 12 bases lying between them. CDR1 SGHRS and CDR2 YFSETQ come from the germline V gene. The CDR3 covers 14 residues. The CDR3 DNA is TGCGCCAGCAGCTTGGCCGTGGGGGTGGATGAGCAGTTCTTC. Protein sequence: CASSLAVGVDEQFF.

The rearrangement links TRBV5-4 to TRBJ2-1; TRBD1 aligns across 11 bases. CDR3 length: 15 residues. Germline CDR1 SGHNT, CDR2 YYREEE (reference sequence). CDR3 protein: CATKPGQGDQGEQFF. DNA for the CDR3: TGTGCAACAAAACCGGGACAGGGGGACCAGGGTGAGCAGTTCTTC.

This chain connects TRBV19 to TRBJ2-5; no clear D. This CDR3 comprises 12 residues. The V end lost 5 bases, the J end lost 4 bases, and 8 bases lay between the germline ends. The V gene's germline CDR1 is LNHDA and CDR2 SQIVND (reference sequence). The CDR3 bases are TGTGCCAGTAGTGTGAGAGGAGAGACCCAGTACTTC. It is translated as CASSVRGETQYF.

The chain links TRBV27 to TRBJ2-7, with D tentatively TRBD2 (6 bases). In germline, CDR1 is MNHEY, CDR2 SMNVEV (reference sequence). V lost 5 bases to trimming and J lost 3 bases, with 17 bases between them. The CDR3 length is 15 residues. CDR3 nucleotide sequence: TGTGCCAGCAGTCCGGACTACTCCGCGATCTACGAGCAGTACGTC. Protein product: CASSPDYSAIYEQYV.

This chain connects TRBV29-1 to TRBJ1-2; perhaps TRBD1 as D (5 bases). Germline CDR1 is SQVTM and CDR2 is ANQGSEA. The CDR3 loop spans 11 amino acids. Trimming left V 7 bases short and J 7 bases short, with 13 bases between. CDR3 DNA: TGCAGCGGCCACCAGGGACTTGGCTACACCTTC. Amino acid sequence: CSGHQGLGYTF.

The chain couples TRBV19 to TRBJ1-3; D is possibly TRBD1 (5 bases). Between the trimmed V and J ends, which lost 6 bases and 2 bases, there was a span of 11 bases. The CDR3 runs 14 residues. The germline V gene has CDR1 LNHDA and CDR2 SQIVND (reference sequence). In nucleotides, the CDR3 is TGTGCCAGTAGCCTGCAGGGAACTGGAAACACCATATATTTT. It translates to CASSLQGTGNTIYF.

This chain uses TRBV29-1 with TRBJ2-1; D not certain. The CDR3 sequence is 12 residues long. Germline loops: CDR1 SQVTM, CDR2 ANQGSEA. Trimming shortened V by 0 bases and J by 9 bases, and 9 bases separated the two germline ends. The CDR3 DNA reads TGCAGCGTTGAAGAGCTAATGGGTGAGCAGTTCTTC. It translates to CSVEELMGEQFF.

This sequence joins TRBV7-9 and TRBJ2-2; D is unclear. Looked up from germline, CDR1 is SEHNR and CDR2 is FQNEAQ (reference sequence). The V gene lost 7 bases and the J gene lost 4 bases, with 13 bases spanning the gap. This CDR3 is built from 14 residues. The CDR3 region is CASIQTIFTGELFF. In DNA, the CDR3 is TGTGCCAGCATCCAAACCATATTCACCGGGGAGCTGTTTTTT.